The 30 T cell receptor beta chains presented below share a single source sample, sequenced in a study of early T cells in non-severe SARS-CoV-2 infection. TCRdb itself ran the 5' RACE reads through MiXCR, one entry per CDR3 protein. The sample shows tens of thousands of distinct CDR3 sequences, 9% to 15% of them seen only once. Sequencing used whole blood, obtained at baseline. These receptors all come from an adult who was a healthcare worker with PCR-confirmed SARS-CoV-2 infection or an uninfected control (not recorded which).

This clonotype was picked up a small number of times. This rearrangement joins TRBV4-1 to TRBJ2-1; 8 positions agree with TRBD2. This CDR3 has 21 residues. Unmatched junction bases numbered 20, after V lost 0 bases and J lost 4 bases. Per germline, CDR1 MGHRA and CDR2 YSYEKL. The CDR3 DNA is TGCGCCAGCAGCCAAGATTCAACAACGGAATTACTAGCGGCCGATTACAATGAGCAGTTCTTC. Protein product: CASSQDSTTELLAADYNEQFF.

The rearrangement links TRBV6-5 to TRBJ2-4; D is possibly TRBD1 (6 bases). In germline, CDR1 is MNHEY, CDR2 SVGAGI. The CDR3 runs to 13 residues. Trimming removed 0 bases from V and 8 bases from J, with 8 bases in between. The CDR3 is CASSYSNRDIQYF. The CDR3, as DNA: TGTGCCAGCAGTTACTCGAACAGGGACATTCAGTACTTC.

The rearrangement uses TRBV20-1 and TRBJ1-6; 8 bases match TRBD1. The CDR3 consists of 13 residues. The V gene's germline CDR1 is DFQATT and CDR2 SNEGSKA (reference sequence). The CDR3 coding sequence is TGCAGCACTCCGGACAGGGCTAATTCACCCCTCCACTTT. Residues: CSTPDRANSPLHF.

This clonotype was seen a few times. The chain couples TRBV10-3 to TRBJ2-2, with a tentative D call TRBD2 (5 bases). Trimming pared 9 bases from V and 1 base from J, leaving 12 bases between. CDR1 is ENHRY, CDR2 SYGVKD, per germline. The CDR3 runs 14 residues. DNA for the CDR3: TGTGCCATTGGACTCCAAATGAACACCGGGGAGCTGTTTTTT. Protein sequence: CAIGLQMNTGELFF.

V usage is TRBV25-1 and J usage is TRBJ1-4; D possibly corresponds to TRBD1 (5 bases). This CDR3 has 15 residues. V shed 4 bases and J shed 3 bases, with 12 bases lying between them. Germline V gene data show CDR1 as MGHDK and CDR2 as SYGVNS. The CDR3 region is CASSAEGGANEKLFF. For the CDR3, the DNA is TGTGCCAGCAGTGCGGAGGGAGGGGCTAATGAAAAACTGTTTTTT.

In this sample, this clonotype turned up a few times. CDR3 protein: CASSQFGGVDTDTQYF. The DNA of the CDR3 is TGTGCCAGCAGCCAGTTCGGAGGGGTGGACACAGATACGCAGTATTTT. The chain employs TRBV3-1 and TRBJ2-3, with D possibly being TRBD2 (6 bases). Germline V gene data show CDR1 as LGHDT and CDR2 as YNNKEL (reference sequence). This CDR3 region has 16 residues. The V and J ends lost 3 bases and 2 bases respectively, with 15 bases between them.

This clonotype came up a few times. The chain joins TRBV28 to TRBJ2-1; D is unresolved. The length of the CDR3 is 14 residues. CDR1 and CDR2 (germline): MDHEN, SYDVKM. Trimming removed 7 bases at V and 0 bases at J, with 10 bases between. The CDR3 loop is CASIPASSYNEQFF. The CDR3 DNA sequence: TGTGCCAGCATCCCTGCGAGCTCCTACAATGAGCAGTTCTTC.

The CDR3 loop reads CASSQDRDSGANVLTF. DNA of the CDR3: TGTGCCAGCAGCCAGGATCGGGATTCCGGGGCCAACGTCCTGACTTTC. The chain links TRBV4-2 to TRBJ2-6; D is perhaps TRBD2 (5 bases). The length of the CDR3 is 16 residues. CDR1 is LGHNA, CDR2 YNFKEQ, per germline. The V end lost 3 bases, the J end lost 4 bases, and 13 bases lay between the germline ends.

This clonotype was observed at least ten times. The V call is TRBV5-1, the J call TRBJ2-7; a possible D gene is TRBD2 (6 bases). The CDR3 spans 14 residues. CDR1 SGHRS and CDR2 YFSETQ come from the germline V gene. Trimming pared 0 bases from V and 2 bases from J, leaving 9 bases between. The CDR3, as DNA: TGCGCCAGCAGCTTGGCTGGGGGGACCTACGAGCAGTACTTC. Translated, it gives CASSLAGGTYEQYF.

The rearrangement links TRBV7-2 to TRBJ1-5, with D unclear. The germline V and J ends were trimmed by 5 bases and 6 bases, with 11 bases remaining between them. Germline CDR1 reads SGHTA; CDR2 reads FQGNSA. The CDR3 is 13 amino acids. The CDR3 reads CASSPTGIQPQHF. For the CDR3, the DNA is TGTGCCAGCAGCCCGACCGGTATTCAGCCCCAGCATTTT.

This clonotype occurred many times. The gene calls are TRBV29-1 and TRBJ2-7; either TRBD1 or TRBD2 may fit D (5 bases each). There are 13 residues in the CDR3. Germline V gene lookup returns CDR1 SQVTM and CDR2 ANQGSEA. Trimming pared 4 bases from V and 3 bases from J, leaving 13 bases between. The CDR3 sequence is CSVASGPSYEQYF. In nucleotides, the CDR3 is TGCAGCGTTGCATCGGGGCCCAGCTACGAGCAGTACTTC.

CDR3 sequence (DNA): TGCAGAGCCGCGGGCTCGGACGAGCAGTACTTC. Protein: CRAAGSDEQYF. V gene TRBV20-1 combines with J gene TRBJ2-7, with D possibly being TRBD2 (5 bases). From germline, CDR1 is DFQATT and CDR2 SNEGSKA (reference sequence). CDR3 length: 11 amino acids.

This clonotype was counted only a few times. This sequence joins TRBV11-2 and TRBJ2-2; tentative D call: TRBD2 (6 bases). V lost 5 bases, J lost 0 bases, and 13 bases lay in between. CDR1 is SGHAT, CDR2 FQNNGV, per germline. The CDR3 extends over 16 amino acids. CDR3 sequence reads: CASSRNPGANTGELFF. The CDR3 coding sequence is TGTGCCAGCAGCCGGAACCCGGGGGCGAACACCGGGGAGCTGTTTTTT.

In this sample, this clonotype turned up many times. The V gene is TRBV6-6, the J gene TRBJ1-2; D perhaps matches TRBD1 (5 bases). V lost 11 bases and J 1 base, leaving 14 bases between the germline ends. CDR1 is MNHNY and CDR2 is SVGAGI in the germline V gene (reference sequence). This CDR3 region has 13 residues. The CDR3, as DNA: TGTGCCGGGAGGGGCAGCCTTAACTATGGCTACACCTTC. Translation: CAGRGSLNYGYTF.

This clonotype was detected many times. The V gene is TRBV29-1, the J gene TRBJ2-2; D might be TRBD1 or TRBD2, each matching 6 bases. Between the trimmed V and J ends, which lost 2 bases and 3 bases, there was a span of 10 bases. This CDR3 has 14 residues. CDR1 is SQVTM and CDR2 is ANQGSEA in the germline V gene. For the CDR3, the DNA is TGCAGCGTTGAATTAGGGGGGTACACCGGGGAGCTGTTTTTT. It specifies CSVELGGYTGELFF.

This clonotype was seen a few times. The chain combines TRBV28 with TRBJ1-1, with no clear D. Trimming removed 1 base at V and 0 bases at J, with 9 bases between. Germline lookup yields CDR1 MDHEN and CDR2 SYDVKM. CDR3 length: 15 amino acids. CDR3 protein: CASSLLSDLNTEAFF. CDR3 DNA: TGTGCCAGCAGTTTATTGAGCGACCTGAACACTGAAGCTTTCTTT.

The genes are TRBV5-4 and TRBJ2-7; 11 nucleotides align to TRBD2. This CDR3 has 16 amino acids. After removal of 4 bases from V and 3 bases from J, the junction contained 9 bases not matched to a gene. Per the germline V gene, CDR1 is SGHNT and CDR2 is YYREEE (reference sequence). CDR3 region: CASSQGLAATVYEQYF. For the CDR3, the DNA is TGTGCCAGCAGCCAGGGACTAGCGGCAACCGTCTACGAGCAGTACTTC.

The chain couples TRBV9 to TRBJ2-1; 14 positions match TRBD2. Germline values: CDR1 SGDLS, CDR2 YYNGEE. There are 18 residues in the CDR3. The J segment lost 7 bases and the V segment lost 4 bases, leaving 13 bases of the junction unmatched. This CDR3 reads CASSQYSGTSGSLNEQFF. DNA of the CDR3: TGTGCCAGCAGCCAGTACTCCGGGACTAGCGGGAGTTTGAATGAGCAGTTCTTC.

In its sample, this clonotype was seen many times. The chain employs TRBV6-6 and TRBJ2-4; TRBD1 is a possible D gene (6 bases). Germline V gene data show CDR1 as MNHNY and CDR2 as SVGAGI (reference sequence). With 3 bases removed from V and 0 bases from J, the gap between germline ends came to 18 bases. CDR3 length: 18 residues. CDR3 region: CASSYPPQDSLAKNIQYF. For the CDR3, the DNA is TGTGCCAGCAGTTATCCCCCCCAGGACAGTCTAGCCAAAAACATTCAGTACTTC.

This clonotype was counted between two and nine times. The chain carries TRBV24-1 and TRBJ1-5; D gene unclear. The CDR3 consists of 13 residues. CDR1 KGHDR and CDR2 SFDVKD come from the germline V gene. V lost 2 bases and J 6 bases, leaving 7 bases between the germline ends. The CDR3 spells CATSDSSTQPQHF. The CDR3 DNA reads as TGTGCCACCAGTGATTCCTCCACTCAGCCCCAGCATTTT.

This clonotype came up many times. The chain uses TRBV29-1 and TRBJ1-2, with D uncertain. The germline CDR1 and CDR2 sequences are SQVTM and ANQGSEA. Trimming removed 3 bases at V and 2 bases at J, with 16 bases between. This CDR3 is 15 amino acids long. In DNA, the CDR3 is TGCAGCGTTGATTATCGACCCGGGGAGAACTATGGCTACACCTTC. Translation: CSVDYRPGENYGYTF.

In its sample, this clonotype was seen many times. The genes are TRBV28 and TRBJ1-1; D is undetermined. V lost 7 bases and J lost 11, with 11 bases in between. Germline loops: CDR1 MDHEN, CDR2 SYDVKM. The CDR3 runs to 10 residues. The CDR3 here is CASKDLVAFF. CDR3 nucleotide sequence: TGTGCCAGCAAGGACCTAGTGGCTTTCTTT.

The V and J genes are TRBV19 and TRBJ2-7; 7 positions match TRBD2. The CDR3 contains 15 residues. Looked up from germline, CDR1 is LNHDA and CDR2 is SQIVND (reference sequence). Trimming cost V 6 bases and J 1 base; bases outside gene matches: 9. CDR3 in amino acids: CASRQSSGLSYEQYF. Written as DNA, the CDR3 is TGTGCCAGTAGACAGAGTAGCGGGTTGTCCTACGAGCAGTACTTC.

This chain joins TRBV11-2 and TRBJ2-7; 10 positions agree with TRBD1. Germline values: CDR1 SGHAT, CDR2 FQNNGV. The CDR3 is 15 amino acids. The junction had 6 bases not matched to a gene; V was cut back by 2 bases and J by 5 bases. This chain's CDR3 is CASSLLGQGTHEQYF. The CDR3 region has the DNA TGTGCCAGCAGCTTACTGGGACAGGGGACCCACGAGCAGTACTTC.

This rearrangement joins TRBV4-2 to TRBJ2-1; TRBD1 might be the D (6 bases). The V end lost 0 bases, the J end lost 13 bases, and 22 bases lay between the germline ends. Germline loops: CDR1 LGHNA, CDR2 YNFKEQ. The CDR3 has 16 amino acids. CDR3 sequence (DNA): TGTGCCAGCAGCCAAGACTGGGACAACTCCCGGGGTGAACAGTTCTTC. Amino acid sequence: CASSQDWDNSRGEQFF.

The chain links TRBV6-6 to TRBJ2-4; no definite D call. The germline V gene has CDR1 MNHNY and CDR2 SVGAGI (reference sequence). The CDR3 is 14 amino acids. Trimming stripped 5 bases from V and 5 bases from J, with 13 bases between. The CDR3 is CASSHTSEQNIQYF. As DNA, the CDR3 is TGTGCCAGCAGTCATACCTCTGAGCAAAACATTCAGTACTTC.

This clonotype was seen ten or more times. V is TRBV11-2 and J is TRBJ1-1; D gene ambiguous. Trimming stripped 5 bases from V and 0 bases from J, with 10 bases between. This CDR3 is 14 amino acids long. The germline CDR1 and CDR2 sequences are SGHAT and FQNNGV. The CDR3 DNA reads as TGTGCCAGCAGCCGACCACATGTGAACACTGAAGCTTTCTTT. Translated, it gives CASSRPHVNTEAFF. The whole variable domain, remainder taken from reference TRBV11-2 and TRBJ1-1, is EAGVAQSPRYKIIEKRQSVAFWCNPISGHATLYWYQQILGQGPKLLIQFQNNGVVDDSQLPKDRFSAERLKGVDSTLKIQPAKLEDSAVYLCASSRPHVNTEAFFGQGTRLTVV.

This clonotype was seen ten or more times. The V and J genes are TRBV3-1 and TRBJ1-4; TRBD1 is a possible D gene (6 bases). The germline CDR1 and CDR2 sequences are LGHDT and YNNKEL (reference sequence). This CDR3 spans 15 amino acids. The V and J ends lost 4 bases and 0 bases respectively, with 9 bases between them. The CDR3 DNA is TGTGCCAGCAGCCTGACAGGAACAACTAATGAAAAACTGTTTTTT. This encodes CASSLTGTTNEKLFF.

The rearrangement joins TRBV5-1 to TRBJ2-1, with D perhaps matching TRBD1 (7 bases). The germline CDR1 and CDR2 sequences are SGHRS and YFSETQ. This CDR3 spans 12 amino acids. Trimming removed 5 bases at V and 6 bases at J, with 9 bases between. The CDR3 is CASRRDSNEQFF. The CDR3 DNA follows: TGCGCCAGCAGGCGGGACAGCAATGAGCAGTTCTTC. Looking up the rest from reference TRBV5-1 and TRBJ2-1 gives the full variable domain: KAGVTQTPRYLIKTRGQQVTLSCSPISGHRSVSWYQQTPGQGLQFLFEYFSETQRNKGNFPGRFSGRQFSNSRSEMNVSTLELGDSALYLCASRRDSNEQFFGPGTRLTVL.

The genes are TRBV27 and TRBJ2-7; no clear D. The CDR3 has 12 residues. V gave up 0 bases and J gave up 5 bases, with 5 bases separating them. Germline CDR1 MNHEY, CDR2 SMNVEV (reference sequence). The CDR3 region has the DNA TGTGCCAGCAGTTTATCAGGGAACGAGCAGTACTTC. Protein product: CASSLSGNEQYF.